This T cell receptor beta chain derives from a study of cytomegalovirus exposure and HLA in healthy donors. The PCR was carried out with 60 Vbeta primers and 13 Jbeta primers. The table came from immunoSEQ multiplex PCR; TCRdb's copy has only in-frame clones and leaves some out. The sample contains about 170,000 clones, over 70% of which appear only once. V gave up 4 bases and J gave up 5 bases, with 17 bases separating them. The CDR3 is made up of 14 amino acids. Germline CDR1 SQVTM, CDR2 ANQGSEA. The chain couples TRBV29-1 to TRBJ1-2; D possibly corresponds to TRBD1 (6 bases). The origin of this receptor is a woman aged 25-40 years in good health and CMV-seropositive. Sequencing used PBMCs. The CDR3 reads CSVVGRQGRYGYTF. Written as DNA, the CDR3 is TGCAGCGTTGTAGGCAGGCAGGGGCGGTATGGCTACACCTTC.